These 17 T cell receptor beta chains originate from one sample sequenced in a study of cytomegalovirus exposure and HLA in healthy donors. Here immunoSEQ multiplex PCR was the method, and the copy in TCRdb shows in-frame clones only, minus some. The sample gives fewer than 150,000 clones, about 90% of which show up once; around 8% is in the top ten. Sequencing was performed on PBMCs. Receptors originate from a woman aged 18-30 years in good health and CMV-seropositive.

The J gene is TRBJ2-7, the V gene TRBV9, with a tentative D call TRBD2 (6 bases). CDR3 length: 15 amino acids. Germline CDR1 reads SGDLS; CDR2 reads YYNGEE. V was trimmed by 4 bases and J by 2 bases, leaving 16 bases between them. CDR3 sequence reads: CASSPDGGIPYEQYF. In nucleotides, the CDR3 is TGTGCCAGCAGCCCCGATGGAGGGATCCCCTACGAGCAGTACTTC. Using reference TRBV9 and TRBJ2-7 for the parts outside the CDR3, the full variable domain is DSGVTQTPKHLITATGQRVTLRCSPRSGDLSVYWYQQSLDQGLQFLIQYYNGEERAKGNILERFSAQQFPDLHSELNLSSLELGDSALYFCASSPDGGIPYEQYFGPGTRLTVT.

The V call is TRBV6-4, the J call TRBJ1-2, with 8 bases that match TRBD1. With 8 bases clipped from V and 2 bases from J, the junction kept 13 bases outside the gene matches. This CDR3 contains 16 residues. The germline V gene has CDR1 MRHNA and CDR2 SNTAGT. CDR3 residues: CASGRDRSLQNYGYTF. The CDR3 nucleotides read TGTGCCAGCGGCCGGGACAGGAGCCTTCAAAACTATGGCTACACCTTC.

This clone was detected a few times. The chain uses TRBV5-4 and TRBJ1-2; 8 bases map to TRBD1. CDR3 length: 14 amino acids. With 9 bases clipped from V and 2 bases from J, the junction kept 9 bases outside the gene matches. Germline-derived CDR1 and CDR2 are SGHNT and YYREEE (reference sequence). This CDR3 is CATLADRENYGYTF. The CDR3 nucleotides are TGTGCCACCCTGGCGGACAGGGAGAACTATGGCTACACCTTC.

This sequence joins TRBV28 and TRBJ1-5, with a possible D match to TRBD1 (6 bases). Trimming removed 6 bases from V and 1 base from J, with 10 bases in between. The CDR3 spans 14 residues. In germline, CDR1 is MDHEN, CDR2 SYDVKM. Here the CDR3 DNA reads TGTGCCAGCAGCCTGGGACACAGCAATCAGCCCCAGCATTTT. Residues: CASSLGHSNQPQHF.

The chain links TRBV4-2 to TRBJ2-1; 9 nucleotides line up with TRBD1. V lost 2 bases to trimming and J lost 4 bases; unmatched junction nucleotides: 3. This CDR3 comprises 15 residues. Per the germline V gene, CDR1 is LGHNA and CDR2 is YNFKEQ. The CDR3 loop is CASSQPGTGYNEQFF. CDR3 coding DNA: TGTGCCAGCAGCCAACCCGGGACAGGGTACAATGAGCAGTTCTTC.

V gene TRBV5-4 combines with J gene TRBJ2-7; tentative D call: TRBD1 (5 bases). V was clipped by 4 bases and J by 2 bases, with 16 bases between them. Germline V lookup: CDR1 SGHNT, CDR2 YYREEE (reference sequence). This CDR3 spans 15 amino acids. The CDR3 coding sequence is TGTGCCAGCAGCAAAGTTGGGGCTATCCCCTACGAGCAGTACTTC. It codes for CASSKVGAIPYEQYF.

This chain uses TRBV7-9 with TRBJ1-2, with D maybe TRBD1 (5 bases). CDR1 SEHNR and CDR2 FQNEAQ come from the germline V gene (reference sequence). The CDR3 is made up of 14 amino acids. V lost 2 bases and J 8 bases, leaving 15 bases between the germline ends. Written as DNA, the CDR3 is TGTGCCAGCAGCTTAAAAGTCACGGGGGACGGCTACACCTTC. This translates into CASSLKVTGDGYTF.

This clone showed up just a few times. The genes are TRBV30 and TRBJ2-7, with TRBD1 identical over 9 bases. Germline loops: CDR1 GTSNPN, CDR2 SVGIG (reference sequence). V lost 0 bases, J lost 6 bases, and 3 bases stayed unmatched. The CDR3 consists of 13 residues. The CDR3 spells CAWSVGQGVEQYF. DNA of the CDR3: TGTGCCTGGAGTGTGGGACAGGGAGTCGAGCAGTACTTC.

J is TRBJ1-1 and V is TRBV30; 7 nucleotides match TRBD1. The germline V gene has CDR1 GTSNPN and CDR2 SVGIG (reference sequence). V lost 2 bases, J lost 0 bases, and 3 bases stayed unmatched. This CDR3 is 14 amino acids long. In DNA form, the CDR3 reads TGTGCCTGGAGTAGACAGGGAATGAACACTGAAGCTTTCTTT. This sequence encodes CAWSRQGMNTEAFF.

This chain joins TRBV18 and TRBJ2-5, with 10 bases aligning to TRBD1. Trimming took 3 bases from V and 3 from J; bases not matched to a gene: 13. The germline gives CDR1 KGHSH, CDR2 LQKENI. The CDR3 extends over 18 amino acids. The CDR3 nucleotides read TGTGCCAGCTCACCGAGGGACAGGGGACCGGTGAACAAAGAGACCCAGTACTTC. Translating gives CASSPRDRGPVNKETQYF.

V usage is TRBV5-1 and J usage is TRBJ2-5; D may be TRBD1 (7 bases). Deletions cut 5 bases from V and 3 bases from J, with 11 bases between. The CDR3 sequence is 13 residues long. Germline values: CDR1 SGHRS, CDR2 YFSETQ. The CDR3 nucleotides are TGCGCCAGCAGTCCCAGGGGGGAAGAGACCCAGTACTTC. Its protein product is CASSPRGEETQYF.

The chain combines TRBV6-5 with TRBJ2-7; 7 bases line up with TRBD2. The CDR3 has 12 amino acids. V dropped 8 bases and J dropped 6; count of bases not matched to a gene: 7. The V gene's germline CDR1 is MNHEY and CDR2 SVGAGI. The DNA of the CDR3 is TGTGCCAGCTCCGCGGGAGAGGGCGAGCAGTACTTC. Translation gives CASSAGEGEQYF.

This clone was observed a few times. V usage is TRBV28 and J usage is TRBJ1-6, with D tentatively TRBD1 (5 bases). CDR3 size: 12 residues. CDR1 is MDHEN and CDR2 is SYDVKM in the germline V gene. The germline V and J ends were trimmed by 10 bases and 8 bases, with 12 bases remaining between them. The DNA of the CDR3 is TGTGCCATCGGGCTAGGGGATTCACCCCTCCACTTT. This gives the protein CAIGLGDSPLHF.

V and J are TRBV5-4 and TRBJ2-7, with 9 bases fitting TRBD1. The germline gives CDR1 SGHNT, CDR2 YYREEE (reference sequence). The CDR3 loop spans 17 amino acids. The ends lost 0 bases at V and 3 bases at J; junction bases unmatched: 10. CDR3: CASSLGPSGTGIYEQYF. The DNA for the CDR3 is TGTGCCAGCAGCTTGGGGCCGTCCGGGACAGGGATCTACGAGCAGTACTTC. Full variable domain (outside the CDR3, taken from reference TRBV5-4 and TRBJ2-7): ETGVTQSPTHLIKTRGQQVTLRCSSQSGHNTVSWYQQALGQGPQFIFQYYREEENGRGNFPPRFSGLQFPNYSSELNVNALELDDSALYLCASSLGPSGTGIYEQYFGPGTRLTVT.

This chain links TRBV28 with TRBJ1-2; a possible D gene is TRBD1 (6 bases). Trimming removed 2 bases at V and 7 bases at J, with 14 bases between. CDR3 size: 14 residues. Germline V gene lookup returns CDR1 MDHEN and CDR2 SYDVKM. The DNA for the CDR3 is TGTGCCAGCAGTTTACGCCCAGGGGCGCGTGGCTACACCTTC. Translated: CASSLRPGARGYTF.

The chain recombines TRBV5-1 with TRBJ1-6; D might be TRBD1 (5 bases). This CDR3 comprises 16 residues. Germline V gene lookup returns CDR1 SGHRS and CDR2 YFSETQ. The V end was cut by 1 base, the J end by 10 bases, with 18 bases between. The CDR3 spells CASSLSATAGNSPLHF. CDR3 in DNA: TGCGCCAGCAGCTTGAGCGCGACAGCTGGAAACTCACCCCTCCACTTT.

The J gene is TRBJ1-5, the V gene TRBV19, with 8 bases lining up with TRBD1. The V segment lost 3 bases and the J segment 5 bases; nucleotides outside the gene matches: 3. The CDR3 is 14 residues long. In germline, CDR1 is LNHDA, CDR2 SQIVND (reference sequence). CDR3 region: CASSIRQGHQPQHF. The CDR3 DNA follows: TGTGCCAGTAGTATCCGACAGGGGCATCAGCCCCAGCATTTT.